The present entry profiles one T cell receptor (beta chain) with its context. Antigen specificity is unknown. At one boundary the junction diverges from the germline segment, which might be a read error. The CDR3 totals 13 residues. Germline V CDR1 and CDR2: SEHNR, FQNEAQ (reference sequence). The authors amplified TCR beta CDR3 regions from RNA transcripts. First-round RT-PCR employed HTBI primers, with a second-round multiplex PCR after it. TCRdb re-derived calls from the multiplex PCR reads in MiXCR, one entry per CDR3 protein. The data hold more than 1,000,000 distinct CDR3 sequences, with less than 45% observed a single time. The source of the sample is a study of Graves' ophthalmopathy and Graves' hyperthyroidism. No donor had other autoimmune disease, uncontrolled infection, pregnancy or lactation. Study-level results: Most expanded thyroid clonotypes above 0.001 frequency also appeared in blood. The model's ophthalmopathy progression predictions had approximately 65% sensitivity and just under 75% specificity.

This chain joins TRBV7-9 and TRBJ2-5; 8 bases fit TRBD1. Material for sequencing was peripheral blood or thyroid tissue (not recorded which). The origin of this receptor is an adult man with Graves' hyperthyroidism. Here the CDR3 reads CVSRGQGQETQYF. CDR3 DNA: TGTGTCAGCAGGGGGCAGGGCCAAGAGACCCAGTACTTC.